This TCR beta chain appears in the sequencing data of a study of blood T cell repertoires in COVID-19 (dated by TCRdb to the early 2020s). The study in broad terms: Samples from collaborators originated in the United States, Italy and Spain and spanned both the acute and convalescent phases of COVID-19. Subjects who had been exposed to COVID-19, were actively infected with it, or had recovered from it provided the deeply sampled blood TCRbeta repertoires that made up the dataset. The samples were drawn from two sources: the first 160 participants of the ongoing ImmuneRACE study, and over 950 subjects contributed by 6 global collaborators. The repertoires were released in a freely available public database intended as a resource for research on the immune response to SARS-CoV-2. Where HLA class I and class II types were available, the types were taken from metadata supplied by the sample provider, not from assay-based typing. Nearly every sample came with metadata listing a de-identified subject ID, COVID-19 status, age in years and sex. The prospective study material was composed of cDNA or gDNA derived from T cells, B-cell-depleted T cells, or PBMCs.

Collaborating institutions collected whole blood in K2EDTA tubes following their own protocols. For TCRbeta analysis, collaborators shipped samples in one of three forms: frozen whole blood, isolated PBMCs, or DNA extracted from either of those sample types. With respect to this clone: This clone's antigen is unknown. No much larger clone exists at a distance of one base, and base qualities are not known.

TCRbeta CDR3 regions were amplified from genomic DNA by means of the immunoSEQ Assay, a bias-controlled multiplex PCR. As for the authors' bioinformatics: Nucleated cell counts per sample were estimated from amplification of reference gene primers within the assay. To quantify the absolute abundance of each unique TCRbeta CDR3 rearrangement, sequence reads were collapsed and filtered. Productive Simpson clonality was computed per sample as the square root of Simpson's diversity index over productive rearrangements. TCRdb took this table from immuneACCESS and kept in-frame rearrangements with V and J called. Such tables lack part of the clones; where checked against another copy, unresolved V genes explain under half of the gap, and the rest is unexplained. That table is the source of V, J and clone size, and D and trimming were worked out from the DNA. The sample table contains 55,000 to 80,000 clones; only one count was recorded for approximately 87% of them. Around 1.2% of the sample comes from the top ten.

CDR1 and CDR2, per the germline V gene, are MGHRA and YSYEKL. Trimming accounts for 1 base at V and 7 bases at J, while the number of junction bases matched to no gene is 6. The CDR3 numbers 15 residues from cysteine through phenylalanine. The DNA shown is the 45-base CDR3, in frame from base 1. Paper-wide results and their limitations: How much clinical and demographic metadata was included differed by source and by participant, and the metadata was provided uncurated.

The specimen was peripheral blood. The rearrangement joined TRBV4-1 to TRBJ2-2, with 7 middle bases fitting TRBD2. The receptor was derived from a woman aged 60-70 years with acute or convalescent COVID-19. The DNA is TGCGCCAGCAGCCAAGTTCTTTCTAGCGGCGGGGAGCTGTTTTTT. This encodes CASSQVLSSGGELFF.